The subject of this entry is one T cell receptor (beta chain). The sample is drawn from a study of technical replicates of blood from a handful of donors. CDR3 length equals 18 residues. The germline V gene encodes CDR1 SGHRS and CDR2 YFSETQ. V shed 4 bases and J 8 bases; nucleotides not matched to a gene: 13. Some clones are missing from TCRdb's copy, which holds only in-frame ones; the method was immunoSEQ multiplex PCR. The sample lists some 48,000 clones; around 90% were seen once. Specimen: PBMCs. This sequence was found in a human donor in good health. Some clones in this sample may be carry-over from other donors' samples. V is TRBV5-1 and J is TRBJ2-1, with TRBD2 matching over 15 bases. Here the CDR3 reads CASSLGLAGGLGTDEQFF. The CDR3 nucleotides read TGCGCCAGCAGCCTGGGACTAGCGGGGGGCCTCGGGACAGATGAGCAGTTCTTC. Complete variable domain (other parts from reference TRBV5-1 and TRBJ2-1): KAGVTQTPRYLIKTRGQQVTLSCSPISGHRSVSWYQQTPGQGLQFLFEYFSETQRNKGNFPGRFSGRQFSNSRSEMNVSTLELGDSALYLCASSLGLAGGLGTDEQFFGPGTRLTVL.